Given below is one T cell receptor beta chain in context. The antigen is not known. These data come from a study of T cell repertoires in cytomegalovirus infection. This CDR3 contains 16 residues. Germline V gene data show CDR1 as MNHEY and CDR2 as SVGEGT. Trimming left V 1 base short and J 0 bases short, with 11 bases between. MiXCR, applied by TCRdb to the reads, yields one record per CDR3 protein. The sample yields over 50,000 distinct CDR3 sequences, just over 20% seen once. The sequenced sample was CD8+ T cells from cultured PBMCs, obtained from culture after CMV antigen stimulation. This clonotype originated in a human donor in good health (CMV status not recorded). Some clones in this sample may be carry-over from other donors' samples. The chain joins TRBV6-2 or TRBV6-3 to TRBJ2-3; maybe TRBD2 (6 bases). Here the CDR3 reads CASSYYGTPSTDTQYF. Here the CDR3 DNA reads TGTGCCAGCAGTTACTACGGGACTCCAAGCACAGATACGCAGTATTTT.